The TCR beta chain described here comes from a study of blood T cells in healthy people across ages. This CDR3 has 14 amino acids. CDR1 and CDR2 (germline): LGHNA, YNFKEQ. V dropped 4 bases and J dropped 7; count of bases not matched to a gene: 9. A second 7 to 11 cycle PCR used barcoded and J-beta primers. A single record per CDR3 protein comes from TCRdb applying MiXCR to the 5' RACE reads. The table records over 700,000 distinct CDR3 sequences, 53% of them present only once. The receptor was isolated from a man at least 80 years old in good health. The rearrangement links TRBV4-2 to TRBJ2-5; 7 bases match TRBD2. The sample was blood. The CDR3 sequence: CASSRGTTLGTQYF. CDR3 DNA sequence: TGTGCCAGCAGCCGAGGGACTACCTTGGGGACCCAGTACTTC.